The 27 T cell receptor beta chains listed next were all sequenced from one sample in a study of blood T cell repertoires in COVID-19. TCRdb keeps only in-frame clones here, not all; method: immunoSEQ multiplex PCR. This sample has about 250,000 clones, with roughly 91% found just once. The sample consisted of peripheral blood. Receptor source: a man aged 25-40 years with COVID-19, enrolled during active disease.

This chain joins TRBV12-3 or TRBV12-4 and TRBJ1-1; a weak D match, TRBD1 (6 bases). This CDR3 comprises 12 residues. Trimming shortened V by 8 bases and J by 2 bases, and 9 bases separated the two germline ends. DNA of the CDR3: TGTGCCAGCCTACAGGGTAACACTGAAGCTTTCTTT. Protein product: CASLQGNTEAFF.

V and J are TRBV7-2 and TRBJ2-1; weak D call: TRBD2 (7 bases). The germline CDR1 and CDR2 sequences are SGHTA and FQGNSA. This CDR3 spans 17 amino acids. V lost 4 bases to trimming and J lost 4 bases, with 20 bases between them. The CDR3 bases are TGTGCCAGCAGCTCTAGAGGGGGGGCTGCATTGTACAATGAGCAGTTCTTC. Protein: CASSSRGGAALYNEQFF.

The chain employs TRBV20-1 and TRBJ1-4; D perhaps matches TRBD1 (6 bases). This CDR3 spans 15 amino acids. Germline values: CDR1 DFQATT, CDR2 SNEGSKA (reference sequence). Trimming removed 3 bases from V and 5 bases from J, with 16 bases in between. The CDR3 DNA reads as TGCAGTGCTAGTGGGGTGGGGCAGGGGAATGAAAAACTGTTTTTT. Encoded protein: CSASGVGQGNEKLFF.

This clone came up a few times. CDR3 in DNA: TGTGCCAGCAGCGACACAGGTGGCGGCCAGCCCCAGCATTTT. The encoded protein is CASSDTGGGQPQHF. The rearrangement links TRBV5-6 to TRBJ1-5; D might be TRBD1 (5 bases). There are 14 residues in the CDR3. Germline CDR1 and CDR2: SGHDT and YYEEEE. V was cut by 4 bases and J by 7 bases, with 15 bases left in between.

The V and J genes are TRBV4-1 and TRBJ1-3; perhaps TRBD1 as D (5 bases). CDR1 is MGHRA and CDR2 is YSYEKL in the germline V gene. The CDR3 is 18 amino acids. V lost 0 bases and J 2 bases, leaving 17 bases between the germline ends. CDR3 nucleotides: TGCGCCAGCAGCCAAGATCTAAGGGGCCATTCTACTGGAAACACCATATATTTT. Its translation: CASSQDLRGHSTGNTIYF.

This clone showed up just once. This sequence joins TRBV5-1 and TRBJ1-4; 8 positions match TRBD1. From germline, CDR1 is SGHRS and CDR2 YFSETQ. After removal of 4 bases from V and 4 bases from J, the junction contained 6 bases not matched to a gene. The CDR3 has 15 amino acids. CDR3 amino acids: CASSDQGANNEKLFF. In DNA form, the CDR3 reads TGCGCCAGCAGCGATCAGGGGGCCAATAATGAAAAACTGTTTTTT.

This rearrangement joins TRBV3-1 (or the pseudogene TRBV3-2) to TRBJ1-2; a possible D gene is TRBD1 (6 bases). Trimming took off 1 base at V and 3 bases at J, with 21 bases between the two ends. The germline V gene has CDR1 LGHDT and CDR2 YNNKEL (reference sequence). The CDR3 runs to 18 residues. This CDR3 is CASSQGARGGIRYYGYTF. CDR3 DNA: TGTGCCAGCAGCCAAGGGGCAAGGGGGGGAATTCGTTACTATGGCTACACCTTC.

This chain joins TRBV7-9 and TRBJ2-1, with TRBD1 matching over 9 bases. The junction had 7 bases not matched to a gene; V was cut back by 1 base and J by 9 bases. The CDR3 covers 15 residues. The germline gives CDR1 SEHNR, CDR2 FQNEAQ (reference sequence). The CDR3 region has the DNA TGTGCCAGCAGCTTAGGGGACAGGGAAATTAGTGAGCAGTTCTTC. This sequence encodes CASSLGDREISEQFF.

The rearrangement links TRBV4-2 to TRBJ2-3; 9 nucleotides align to TRBD2. V dropped 3 bases and J dropped 1; count of bases not matched to a gene: 2. The germline CDR1 and CDR2 sequences are LGHNA and YNFKEQ. The CDR3 sequence is 15 residues long. CDR3 sequence reads: CASSQASGGTDTQYF. The CDR3 region has the DNA TGTGCCAGCAGCCAGGCTAGCGGGGGCACAGATACGCAGTATTTT.

The chain carries TRBV5-4 and TRBJ2-3; TRBD2 matches at 14 bases. The CDR3 covers 18 residues. Trimming at V came to 0 bases and at J to 0 bases, leaving 3 bases not matched to a gene. Germline V gene data show CDR1 as SGHNT and CDR2 as YYREEE (reference sequence). CDR3 sequence: CASSLGLAGGYSTDTQYF. DNA for the CDR3: TGTGCCAGCAGCTTGGGACTAGCGGGGGGGTATAGCACAGATACGCAGTATTTT.

The CDR3 is CASRPAGDITDTQYF. CDR3 nucleotide sequence: TGTGCCAGTAGACCAGCGGGGGATATCACAGATACGCAGTATTTT. The chain recombines TRBV19 with TRBJ2-3, with 8 bases that match TRBD2. This CDR3 has 15 amino acids. V lost 6 bases, J lost 2 bases, and 7 bases stayed unmatched. CDR1 is LNHDA and CDR2 is SQIVND in the germline V gene (reference sequence).

The rearrangement links TRBV4-1 to TRBJ2-5, with 13 bases fitting TRBD2. The CDR3 has 16 residues. The junction had 4 bases not matched to a gene; V was cut back by 3 bases and J by 3 bases. The germline gives CDR1 MGHRA, CDR2 YSYEKL. The CDR3 reads CASSHGLAGEKETQYF. DNA of the CDR3: TGCGCCAGCAGCCATGGACTAGCGGGGGAAAAAGAGACCCAGTACTTC.

The chain is built from TRBV10-1 and TRBJ1-2; D remains ambiguous. V was shortened by 4 bases and J by 2 bases, with 8 bases between the two germline ends. CDR3 length equals 13 residues. The germline V gene has CDR1 WNHNN and CDR2 SYGVQD (reference sequence). The CDR3 region has the DNA TGCGCCAGCAGTGTTGGCAGGAACTATGGCTACACCTTC. It specifies CASSVGRNYGYTF.

The V call is TRBV23-1, the J call TRBJ2-7; TRBD1 is a possible D gene (8 bases). TRBV23-1 is marked as an open reading frame, function uncertain. This CDR3 comprises 16 residues. V was pared by 5 bases and J by 4 bases, with 21 bases between. The CDR3 loop is CASSSTIQGGGYEQYF. DNA of the CDR3: TGCGCCAGCAGTTCAACGATACAGGGGGGAGGGTACGAGCAGTACTTC.

Comment on this clone: One end of the junction does not line up with germline, which may come from a read error. This chain links TRBV7-3 with TRBJ2-2; 16 bases are a match to TRBD2. CDR3 size: 19 residues. The V gene's germline CDR1 is SGHTA and CDR2 FQGTGA. Written as DNA, the CDR3 is TGCGCCAGCAGCTTTGGGACTAGCGGGGGGGCAGCGGACACCGGGGAGCTGTTTTTT. Amino acids: CASSFGTSGGAADTGELFF.

This chain uses TRBV19 with TRBJ2-4, with TRBD2 identical over 15 bases. Germline CDR1 LNHDA, CDR2 SQIVND (reference sequence). V was clipped by 5 bases and J by 6 bases; unmatched bases: 14. The CDR3 runs 19 residues. CDR3 coding DNA: TGTGCCAGTAGTCTTTCCGGACTAGCGGGGGGGCAAGGGAGAAACATTCAGTACTTC. Translation: CASSLSGLAGGQGRNIQYF.

This chain links TRBV6-1 with TRBJ1-1, with TRBD1 as a possible D gene (5 bases). Between the trimmed V and J ends, which lost 2 bases and 4 bases, there was a span of 17 bases. The CDR3 is made up of 16 amino acids. Germline V gives CDR1 MNHNS, CDR2 SASEGT. The CDR3 region has the DNA TGTGCCAGCAGTGAATTTGTTAGGAGGGGAGGCACTGAAGCTTTCTTT. Protein: CASSEFVRRGGTEAFF.

The chain joins TRBV7-3 to TRBJ2-5; TRBD1 might be the D (5 bases). With 3 bases removed from V and 5 bases from J, the gap between germline ends came to 13 bases. In germline, CDR1 is SGHTA, CDR2 FQGTGA. This CDR3 contains 14 residues. The CDR3 loop reads CASSFRGSVETQYF. For the CDR3, the DNA is TGTGCCAGCAGCTTTAGGGGTTCTGTTGAGACCCAGTACTTC.

This chain connects TRBV5-1 to TRBJ1-2; 8 nucleotides match TRBD1. The germline gives CDR1 SGHRS, CDR2 YFSETQ. The V and J ends lost 4 bases and 7 bases, in that order; junction bases with no gene match: 9. CDR3 length: 14 residues. The CDR3 nucleotides are TGCGCCAGCAGCCCGGTACAGGGGGAAGGTGGCTACACCTTC. Translated, it gives CASSPVQGEGGYTF.

The chain has TRBV12-3 or TRBV12-4 and TRBJ2-2; D unclear. V gave up 4 bases and J gave up 1 base, with 4 bases separating them. The CDR3 contains 13 residues. The CDR3 DNA follows: TGTGCCAGCAGTTCTTTGAACACCGGGGAGCTGTTTTTT. It codes for CASSSLNTGELFF.

The chain uses TRBV5-5 and TRBJ1-2; a possible D gene is TRBD1 (6 bases). The CDR3 consists of 14 residues. From germline, CDR1 is SGHKS and CDR2 YYEKEE (reference sequence). With 0 bases removed from V and 3 bases from J, the gap between germline ends came to 9 bases. The CDR3 loop is CASSLAPGDYGYTF. The DNA of the CDR3 is TGTGCCAGCAGCTTGGCCCCAGGGGACTATGGCTACACCTTC.

This clone was counted a single time. The chain employs TRBV10-3 and TRBJ1-4; D unclear. This CDR3 contains 14 residues. V dropped 2 bases and J dropped 0 bases, with 4 bases sitting between them. Germline V gives CDR1 ENHRY, CDR2 SYGVKD. The CDR3 is CAISEGATNEKLFF. CDR3 DNA sequence: TGTGCCATCAGTGAGGGAGCAACTAATGAAAAACTGTTTTTT.

This chain links TRBV6-6 with TRBJ2-4, with D perhaps matching TRBD1 (8 bases). This CDR3 has 13 amino acids. V lost 5 bases, J lost 5 bases, and 10 bases lay in between. The germline CDR1 and CDR2 sequences are MNHNY and SVGAGI (reference sequence). CDR3 amino acids: CASSTGGENIQYF. DNA for the CDR3: TGTGCCAGCAGTACAGGGGGGGAAAACATTCAGTACTTC.

V and J are TRBV14 and TRBJ1-2, with D unresolved. Deletions cut 0 bases from V and 6 bases from J, with 11 bases between. Germline V gene lookup returns CDR1 SGHDN and CDR2 FVKESK. The CDR3 runs to 14 residues. The CDR3 bases are TGTGCCAGCAGCCAAGATAGGAGAGTTGATGGCTACACCTTC. Protein sequence: CASSQDRRVDGYTF.

The V gene is TRBV7-3, the J gene TRBJ1-1; D is perhaps TRBD1 (6 bases). V gave up 2 bases and J gave up 2 bases, with 15 bases separating them. CDR1 is SGHTA, CDR2 FQGTGA, per germline. CDR3 length equals 16 residues. The CDR3 nucleotides are TGTGCCAGCAGCTTATTTAGTCGGACAGATAACACTGAAGCTTTCTTT. Encoded protein: CASSLFSRTDNTEAFF.

J is TRBJ1-5 and V is TRBV2; D call uncertain. V shed 4 bases and J shed 0 bases, with 7 bases lying between them. In germline, CDR1 is SNHLY, CDR2 FYNNEI. This CDR3 has 14 amino acids. CDR3 coding DNA: TGTGCCAGCAGTGGCTACGATAGCAATCAGCCCCAGCATTTT. It codes for CASSGYDSNQPQHF.

This clone appeared once. V is TRBV4-1 and J is TRBJ1-1; D is possibly TRBD1 (5 bases). The germline gives CDR1 MGHRA, CDR2 YSYEKL. The CDR3 is 15 residues long. Trimming removed 0 bases at V and 5 bases at J, with 13 bases between. The CDR3 spells CASSQDLAGWTEAFF. CDR3 nucleotides: TGCGCCAGCAGCCAAGATCTGGCAGGGTGGACTGAAGCTTTCTTT.